This TCR beta chain appears in the sequencing data of a study of T cell changes during pregnancy in multiple sclerosis. Sequencing used immunoSEQ multiplex PCR; TCRdb keeps in-frame clones, though not all of them. The data show roughly 25,000 clones, 88% seen once. Germline CDR1 is SGHRS and CDR2 is YFSETQ. J lost 0 bases, V lost 0 bases, and 13 bases had no gene match. The CDR3 runs to 20 residues. This sequence originates from a female donor in good health, enrolled as a control in a pregnancy study. This sample comprised CD4+ T cells from peripheral blood mononuclear cells, obtained in the first trimester of pregnancy. The chain uses TRBV5-1 and TRBJ2-1; TRBD2 matches at 9 bases. DNA for the CDR3: TGCGCCAGCAGCTTGGCTCCGCCCAGCGGGGGGTCTAGCTCCTACAATGAGCAGTTCTTC. Its protein product is CASSLAPPSGGSSSYNEQFF.